Following are 25 T cell receptor beta chains from one sample sequenced in a study of blood T cell repertoires in COVID-19 (dated by TCRdb to the early 2020s). Library creation used the immunoSEQ multiplex PCR assay. In TCRdb, the immuneACCESS table is reduced to in-frame sequences with V and J assigned. These tables do not hold every clone; where another copy was compared, an unresolved V gene accounts for under half, and the others remain unexplained. Recorded for this sample are tens of thousands of clones; around nine tenths of them occurred a single time. Of the sample, roughly 18% falls within the top ten clones. The sequenced material came from peripheral blood. The receptors here all came from an older woman with COVID-19, enrolled during active disease.

This sequence joins TRBV27 and TRBJ2-5; TRBD1 aligns across 8 bases. This CDR3 contains 14 residues. Trimming at V came to 5 bases and at J to 5 bases, leaving 7 bases not matched to a gene. CDR1 is MNHEY, CDR2 SMNVEV, per germline (reference sequence). Here the CDR3 DNA reads TGTGCCAGCAGTGCGAGACAGGGGCAGGAGACCCAGTACTTC. This encodes CASSARQGQETQYF.

The V call is TRBV11-2, the J call TRBJ2-2, with no clear D. The CDR3 contains 11 residues. V dropped 3 bases and J dropped 7 bases, with 3 bases sitting between them. CDR1 SGHAT and CDR2 FQNNGV come from the germline V gene. CDR3: CASSFGGELFF. CDR3 in DNA: TGTGCCAGCAGCTTCGGCGGGGAGCTGTTTTTT.

In this sample, this clone turned up a few times. The genes are TRBV6-5 and TRBJ1-1; a weak D match, TRBD1 (6 bases). Germline V CDR1 and CDR2: MNHEY, SVGAGI. CDR3 length equals 12 residues. Trimming cost V 6 bases and J 7 bases, with 12 bases left between them. The CDR3 protein is CASRRTAGEAFF. In DNA, the CDR3 is TGTGCCAGCAGAAGGACAGCCGGTGAAGCTTTCTTT.

This rearrangement joins TRBV5-1 to TRBJ2-5, with D tentatively TRBD2 (5 bases). Germline CDR1 and CDR2: SGHRS and YFSETQ. This CDR3 region has 14 residues. Trimming took 1 base from V and 5 from J, leaving 12 bases between them. CDR3 in DNA: TGCGCCAGCAGCTTGATCGGGGTGGGGGAGACCCAGTACTTC. It is translated as CASSLIGVGETQYF.

This clone has just a few counts. The chain links TRBV9 to TRBJ1-3; D possibly corresponds to TRBD1 (6 bases). Looked up from germline, CDR1 is SGDLS and CDR2 is YYNGEE. The CDR3 is made up of 14 amino acids. V was clipped by 0 bases and J by 2 bases, with 6 bases between them. The CDR3 bases are TGTGCCAGCAGCGTAGGGGGGCCTGGAAACACCATATATTTT. It yields the protein CASSVGGPGNTIYF.

The chain links TRBV2 to TRBJ2-5, with D possibly TRBD1 on 6 matching bases. The ends were cut back, 6 bases at V and 1 base at J, with 12 bases in the middle. Per germline, CDR1 SNHLY and CDR2 FYNNEI. This CDR3 is built from 14 residues. The CDR3 reads CASRDRLSQETQYF. The CDR3, as DNA: TGTGCCAGCAGGGACAGACTAAGCCAAGAGACCCAGTACTTC.

This chain links TRBV14 with TRBJ1-2, with a tentative D call TRBD1 (6 bases). In germline, CDR1 is SGHDN, CDR2 FVKESK. V lost 1 base and J lost 5, with 11 bases in between. CDR3 length: 14 amino acids. CDR3 loop: CASSQGQDRYGYTF. The CDR3 DNA is TGTGCCAGCAGCCAAGGACAGGATCGATATGGCTACACCTTC.

The chain combines TRBV30 with TRBJ1-6, with D tentatively TRBD1 (6 bases). Germline V lookup: CDR1 GTSNPN, CDR2 SVGIG (reference sequence). This CDR3 is 14 amino acids long. The V gene lost 0 bases and the J gene lost 10 bases, with 13 bases spanning the gap. The CDR3 region has the DNA TGTGCCTGGAGTGTTACAGGGAACGGGTCACCCCTCCACTTT. Its protein is CAWSVTGNGSPLHF. Using reference TRBV30 and TRBJ1-6 for the parts outside the CDR3, the full variable domain is SQTIHQWPATLVQPVGSPLSLECTVEGTSNPNLYWYRQAAGRGLQLLFYSVGIGQISSEVPQNLSASRPQDRQFILSSKKLLLSDSGFYLCAWSVTGNGSPLHFGNGTRLTVT.

The chain uses TRBV4-3 and TRBJ2-3; possible D gene TRBD2, 6 bases. Trimming took off 0 bases at V and 0 bases at J, with 13 bases between the two ends. Germline V gene data show CDR1 as LGHNA and CDR2 as YSLEER. This CDR3 is built from 17 residues. In DNA form, the CDR3 reads TGCGCCAGCAGCCAAGATCTTCTAGCGAGAAGCACAGATACGCAGTATTTT. It codes for CASSQDLLARSTDTQYF.

This chain uses TRBV9 with TRBJ1-5; D possibly corresponds to TRBD1 (6 bases). This CDR3 has 16 residues. The V gene's germline CDR1 is SGDLS and CDR2 YYNGEE. The V end lost 3 bases, the J end lost 3 bases, and 16 bases lay between the germline ends. The CDR3 protein is CASSAAAGVDNQPQHF. The CDR3 region has the DNA TGTGCCAGCAGCGCGGCCGCAGGGGTTGACAATCAGCCCCAGCATTTT.

The rearrangement joins TRBV7-2 to TRBJ2-3; TRBD2 is a possible D gene (5 bases). CDR3 size: 13 residues. The V end was cut by 5 bases, the J end by 2 bases, with 8 bases between. Germline lookup yields CDR1 SGHTA and CDR2 FQGNSA. The DNA of the CDR3 is TGTGCCAGCAGCATCGACTACACAGATACGCAGTATTTT. It translates to CASSIDYTDTQYF.

The J gene is TRBJ1-3, the V gene TRBV5-4; tentatively, D is TRBD1 (5 bases). CDR3 length: 15 amino acids. V was clipped by 0 bases and J by 0 bases, with 7 bases between them. Per germline, CDR1 SGHNT and CDR2 YYREEE (reference sequence). CDR3 in DNA: TGTGCCAGCAGCTTGGGGGGCCGCTCTGGAAACACCATATATTTT. Its protein product is CASSLGGRSGNTIYF.

This clone is a singleton in its sample. The chain is built from TRBV24-1 and TRBJ2-1; a weak D match, TRBD1 (6 bases). The CDR3 is 14 residues long. Germline CDR1 KGHDR, CDR2 SFDVKD. V was cut by 9 bases and J by 0 bases, with 11 bases left in between. The CDR3: CATSGQPSYNEQFF. Here the CDR3 DNA reads TGTGCCACCTCCGGACAGCCCTCCTACAATGAGCAGTTCTTC.

The chain carries TRBV11-2 and TRBJ2-5, with D perhaps TRBD2 (7 bases). In germline, CDR1 is SGHAT, CDR2 FQNNGV. V was cut by 1 base and J by 1 base, with 22 bases left in between. CDR3 length: 19 residues. CDR3 in amino acids: CASSLAPGLGGGRQETQYF. As DNA, the CDR3 is TGTGCCAGCAGCTTAGCCCCAGGGTTAGGGGGGGGCCGCCAAGAGACCCAGTACTTC.

The chain combines TRBV29-1 with TRBJ2-5; the D gene is possibly TRBD2 (5 bases). The CDR3 consists of 13 residues. V was trimmed by 4 bases and J by 4 bases, leaving 13 bases between them. Germline V gives CDR1 SQVTM, CDR2 ANQGSEA. The CDR3 DNA reads as TGCAGCGTTGGATCTAGCACTCGAGAGACCCAGTACTTC. Translation: CSVGSSTRETQYF.

The J gene is TRBJ2-5, the V gene TRBV7-2; possible D gene TRBD2, 6 bases. The CDR3 loop spans 15 amino acids. Per germline, CDR1 SGHTA and CDR2 FQGNSA. With 11 bases removed from V and 7 bases from J, the gap between germline ends came to 26 bases. The CDR3 sequence is CAVAWGSGTGGTQYF. The CDR3 DNA follows: TGTGCCGTCGCCTGGGGTAGCGGTACCGGTGGGACCCAGTACTTC.

This sequence joins TRBV4-1 and TRBJ2-4; 8 bases map to TRBD2. From germline, CDR1 is MGHRA and CDR2 YSYEKL. The CDR3 loop spans 18 amino acids. J lost 8 bases, V lost 7 bases, and 22 bases had no gene match. CDR3 sequence (DNA): TGCGCCAGCACAAAAGGGGCCTCCGGCGGGGGGCCCGGGGACATTCAGTACTTC. Protein product: CASTKGASGGGPGDIQYF.

The chain joins TRBV28 to TRBJ1-6; 7 bases align to TRBD1. Germline assignment: CDR1 MDHEN and CDR2 SYDVKM. V shed 4 bases, J shed 0 bases, and the junction held 6 bases outside the gene matches. The CDR3 sequence is 17 residues long. DNA for the CDR3: TGTGCCAGCAGTTCAAGGGACAGTCACTCCTATAATTCACCCCTCCACTTT. Residues: CASSSRDSHSYNSPLHF.

This clone was observed a few times. The chain joins TRBV7-9 to TRBJ1-6; D is unresolved. V was trimmed by 5 bases and J by 1 base, leaving 12 bases between them. This CDR3 is 16 amino acids long. Germline lookup yields CDR1 SEHNR and CDR2 FQNEAQ (reference sequence). Here the CDR3 reads CASSPKWHSYNSPLHF. The CDR3, as DNA: TGTGCCAGCAGCCCAAAGTGGCATTCCTATAATTCACCCCTCCACTTT.

The chain links TRBV6-4 to TRBJ2-1; weak D call: TRBD1 (6 bases). The CDR3 spans 13 residues. Germline CDR1 MRHNA, CDR2 SNTAGT. V lost 1 base and J lost 10, with 11 bases in between. In DNA, the CDR3 is TGTGCCAGCAGTGACTTACAGGGCACAGAGCAGTTCTTC. Its translation is CASSDLQGTEQFF.

This chain uses TRBV3-1 (or the pseudogene TRBV3-2) with TRBJ2-5, with 9 bases identical to TRBD1. In germline, CDR1 is LGHDT, CDR2 YNNKEL (reference sequence). This CDR3 is 15 amino acids long. V was pared by 5 bases and J by 5 bases, with 9 bases of the junction left unmatched. The CDR3 DNA reads as TGTGCCAGCAGCACCGGGACAGGGACGTTGGAGACCCAGTACTTC. Its protein is CASSTGTGTLETQYF.

The rearrangement joins TRBV25-1 to TRBJ2-2; TRBD1 aligns across 9 bases. Germline V gene data show CDR1 as MGHDK and CDR2 as SYGVNS. The CDR3 contains 15 residues. J was trimmed by 4 bases and V by 2 bases; bases with no gene match: 2. The chain's CDR3 is CASSEETGGTGELFF. The CDR3 nucleotides are TGTGCCAGCAGTGAAGAGACAGGGGGCACCGGGGAGCTGTTTTTT.

The gene calls are TRBV3-1 (or the pseudogene TRBV3-2) and TRBJ1-1, with D perhaps matching TRBD1 (6 bases). The V end lost 1 base, the J end lost 3 bases, and 9 bases lay between the germline ends. The germline V gene has CDR1 LGHDT and CDR2 YNNKEL (reference sequence). The CDR3 is made up of 14 amino acids. The CDR3 DNA follows: TGTGCCAGCAGCCAAGCAGGGGTGGACACTGAAGCTTTCTTT. As protein: CASSQAGVDTEAFF.

This clone has only one observation. The genes are TRBV11-2 and TRBJ2-1, with TRBD2 as a possible D gene (7 bases). This CDR3 has 15 residues. Trimming shortened V by 1 base and J by 4 bases, and 11 bases separated the two germline ends. The V gene's germline CDR1 is SGHAT and CDR2 FQNNGV. For the CDR3, the DNA is TGTGCCAGCAGCTTAGTCGGGGGGCTGTACAATGAGCAGTTCTTC. Amino acids: CASSLVGGLYNEQFF.

This rearrangement joins TRBV24-1 to TRBJ2-2, with D perhaps matching TRBD1 (6 bases). This CDR3 spans 15 amino acids. CDR1 and CDR2 from the germline V gene are KGHDR and SFDVKD. The V end was cut by 3 bases, the J end by 5 bases, with 12 bases between. The chain's CDR3 is CATSDGGAGTGELFF. CDR3 DNA: TGTGCCACCAGTGATGGGGGCGCGGGTACCGGGGAGCTGTTTTTT.